These 20 T cell receptor beta chains were all obtained from the same sample, sequenced in a study of early stage breast cancer tumors (dated by TCRdb to the late 2010s). Library preparation used the immunoSEQ multiplex PCR assay. TCRdb obtained this table from immuneACCESS and retained in-frame rearrangements with V and J assigned. These tables miss some clones; where compared with another copy, unresolved V genes account for less than half of the shortfall, and the remainder is unexplained. Present in this sample are tens of thousands of clones, roughly 69% of which were seen just once. 7.2% of the sample is held by the ten biggest clonotypes. What was sequenced was blood. The origin of the receptors is a person aged 50-59 years with breast cancer.

V gene TRBV29-1 combines with J gene TRBJ1-4; no definite D call. CDR3 length equals 14 residues. Germline CDR1 SQVTM, CDR2 ANQGSEA. Trimming pared 7 bases from V and 5 bases from J, leaving 17 bases between. The CDR3 loop reads CSAQLRVPNEKLFF. The DNA for the CDR3 is TGCAGCGCCCAACTCCGGGTCCCAAATGAAAAACTGTTTTTT.

This clone appeared a single time. The CDR3 sequence is CASSPRRRAANTGELFF. The CDR3 DNA reads as TGTGCCAGCAGCCCCCGCCGGCGAGCGGCGAACACCGGGGAGCTGTTTTTT. The chain recombines TRBV7-2 with TRBJ2-2; D possibly corresponds to TRBD2 (5 bases). Between the trimmed V and J ends, which lost 5 bases and 0 bases, there was a span of 16 bases. The CDR3 spans 17 residues. CDR1 SGHTA and CDR2 FQGNSA come from the germline V gene.

The V and J genes are TRBV5-4 and TRBJ2-1; 11 bases are shared with TRBD2. Trimming removed 4 bases from V and 7 bases from J; junction bases left unmatched: 10. This CDR3 has 16 residues. Germline V gene lookup returns CDR1 SGHNT and CDR2 YYREEE (reference sequence). CDR3 nucleotides: TGTGCCAGCAGCAAGACTAGCGGGGTGTCCCCTAATGAGCAGTTCTTC. This encodes CASSKTSGVSPNEQFF.

The chain combines TRBV5-1 with TRBJ1-6, with D possibly being TRBD1 (6 bases). Trimming pared 2 bases from V and 9 bases from J, leaving 6 bases between. Germline CDR1 is SGHRS and CDR2 is YFSETQ. CDR3 length equals 12 residues. The CDR3 is CASSLQGSPLHF. The CDR3 DNA reads as TGCGCCAGCAGCTTACAGGGTTCACCCCTCCACTTT. The full variable domain, rest sourced from reference TRBV5-1 and TRBJ1-6, is KAGVTQTPRYLIKTRGQQVTLSCSPISGHRSVSWYQQTPGQGLQFLFEYFSETQRNKGNFPGRFSGRQFSNSRSEMNVSTLELGDSALYLCASSLQGSPLHFGNGTRLTVT.

V gene TRBV5-1 combines with J gene TRBJ1-1; the match to TRBD1 covers 9 bases. Germline CDR1 is SGHRS and CDR2 is YFSETQ. After removal of 2 bases from V and 3 bases from J, the junction contained 5 bases not matched to a gene. This CDR3 has 15 residues. The CDR3 is CASSFGTGRDTEAFF. CDR3 DNA: TGCGCCAGCAGCTTTGGGACAGGGCGGGACACTGAAGCTTTCTTT.

J is TRBJ2-2 and V is TRBV6-4, with TRBD1 identical over 8 bases. After removal of 6 bases from V and 0 bases from J, the junction contained 3 bases not matched to a gene. The V gene's germline CDR1 is MRHNA and CDR2 SNTAGT. This CDR3 has 15 residues. CDR3 bases: TGTGCCAGCAGAGCGGACAGGGCGAACACCGGGGAGCTGTTTTTT. Translated: CASRADRANTGELFF.

The V call is TRBV5-1, the J call TRBJ1-2, with D possibly being TRBD1 (6 bases). The CDR3 is made up of 14 amino acids. Germline V CDR1 and CDR2: SGHRS, YFSETQ. The ends were cut back, 0 bases at V and 7 bases at J, with 13 bases in the middle. In DNA, the CDR3 is TGCGCCAGCAGCTTGGTAGCAGGGGAGGGTGGCTACACCTTC. Amino acids: CASSLVAGEGGYTF.

The chain couples TRBV11-2 to TRBJ2-1; the D gene is possibly TRBD2 (5 bases). The CDR3 is made up of 15 amino acids. V was cut by 1 base and J by 8 bases, with 15 bases left in between. The germline gives CDR1 SGHAT, CDR2 FQNNGV. DNA for the CDR3: TGTGCCAGCAGCTTAGGGACGGAGGTTTCGGATGAGCAGTTCTTC. It codes for CASSLGTEVSDEQFF.

The chain links TRBV5-1 to TRBJ2-1; TRBD2 agrees at 10 bases. V was pared by 1 base and J by 4 bases, with 5 bases of the junction left unmatched. Germline V gene lookup returns CDR1 SGHRS and CDR2 YFSETQ. The CDR3 is made up of 16 amino acids. CDR3 in amino acids: CASSLNSGGLYNEQFF. The CDR3 coding sequence is TGCGCCAGCAGCTTGAATAGCGGGGGGCTATACAATGAGCAGTTCTTC.

In DNA, the CDR3 is TGTGCCAGCAGCGTAGTCGCGCTGAACACTGAAGCTTTCTTT. It is translated as CASSVVALNTEAFF. The gene calls are TRBV9 and TRBJ1-1; D not resolved. There are 14 residues in the CDR3. The germline V gene has CDR1 SGDLS and CDR2 YYNGEE. V lost 0 bases to trimming and J lost 0 bases, with 6 bases between them.

This rearrangement joins TRBV15 to TRBJ1-2, with D perhaps matching TRBD1 (6 bases). This CDR3 spans 15 amino acids. Trimming shortened V by 1 base and J by 6 bases, and 15 bases separated the two germline ends. Germline CDR1 and CDR2: LNHNV and YYDKDF (reference sequence). The CDR3 DNA reads TGTGCCACCAGCAGAGGGGTGACAGGCACGGATGGCTACACCTTC. Translated, it gives CATSRGVTGTDGYTF.

This clone occurred a few times. The chain uses TRBV12-5 and TRBJ2-1, with 9 bases lining up with TRBD1. This CDR3 has 14 residues. Losses at the gene ends were 5 bases for V and 8 bases for J; bases not matched to a gene: 7. Germline V gene lookup returns CDR1 LGHNT and CDR2 FRNRAP. CDR3 bases: TGTGCTAGTGGTCCTACAGGGGGCAGGGATGAGCAGTTCTTC. This translates into CASGPTGGRDEQFF.

As for this clone: A junction boundary mismatches the germline segment, possibly from a read error. The chain uses TRBV2 and TRBJ1-1; no firm D call. This CDR3 comprises 12 residues. The V gene's germline CDR1 is SNHLY and CDR2 FYNNEI. The CDR3 nucleotides read TGTGCCAGCAGAGTTGAAAGGCAGCGAAAGCTCTTT. This codes for CASRVERQRKLF.

This sequence joins TRBV30 and TRBJ2-1; 10 nucleotides line up with TRBD2. CDR3 length: 17 amino acids. Losses at the gene ends were 0 bases for V and 0 bases for J; bases not matched to a gene: 5. Per germline, CDR1 GTSNPN and CDR2 SVGIG (reference sequence). The CDR3, as DNA: TGTGCCTGGAGTGTTTTTAGCGGGGGGCACTCCTACAATGAGCAGTTCTTC. Translation gives CAWSVFSGGHSYNEQFF.

The chain employs TRBV4-2 and TRBJ2-5; D unclear. The CDR3 is 15 residues long. In germline, CDR1 is LGHNA, CDR2 YNFKEQ. V was shortened by 1 base and J by 5 bases, with 14 bases between the two germline ends. The CDR3 DNA reads as TGTGCCAGCAGCCAAGCAAGCCTTTTTTTGGAGACCCAGTACTTC. Protein product: CASSQASLFLETQYF.

By share, this clone counts as medium-sized (0.01 to 0.1%). The rearrangement links TRBV14 to TRBJ1-1, with TRBD1 matching over 9 bases. This CDR3 has 12 residues. The germline V gene has CDR1 SGHDN and CDR2 FVKESK. The V gene end was trimmed by 4 bases and the J gene end by 6 bases; junction bases not matched to a gene: 0. CDR3 sequence (DNA): TGTGCCAGCAGCCGGACAGGGGCTGAAGCTTTCTTT. It translates to CASSRTGAEAFF.

V and J are TRBV9 and TRBJ2-2, with 8 bases fitting TRBD1. V trimming: 3 bases; J trimming: 3 bases; junction bases outside the gene matches: 4. The CDR3 is 15 amino acids. The V gene's germline CDR1 is SGDLS and CDR2 YYNGEE. CDR3 DNA sequence: TGTGCCAGCAGCGCAGAGGACAGGGACACCGGGGAGCTGTTTTTT. Its translation is CASSAEDRDTGELFF. The complete variable domain, with remaining parts taken from reference TRBV9 and TRBJ2-2, reads DSGVTQTPKHLITATGQRVTLRCSPRSGDLSVYWYQQSLDQGLQFLIQYYNGEERAKGNILERFSAQQFPDLHSELNLSSLELGDSALYFCASSAEDRDTGELFFGEGSRLTVL.

The chain couples TRBV2 to TRBJ1-3; D not certain. V shed 5 bases and J shed 0 bases, with 11 bases lying between them. This CDR3 is built from 15 residues. In germline, CDR1 is SNHLY, CDR2 FYNNEI. This CDR3 is CASSPSYVSGNTIYF. The CDR3, as DNA: TGTGCCAGCAGTCCTTCGTATGTCTCTGGAAACACCATATATTTT.

The V call is TRBV10-3, the J call TRBJ2-3; 7 bases agree with TRBD2. The junction had 9 bases not matched to a gene; V was cut back by 6 bases and J by 6 bases. Germline-derived CDR1 and CDR2 are ENHRY and SYGVKD. CDR3 length equals 14 residues. Written as DNA, the CDR3 is TGTGCCATCAGCCCGACTAGCCAGGCGGATACGCAGTATTTT. Protein sequence: CAISPTSQADTQYF.

This clone was seen a single time. V is TRBV1 and J is TRBJ2-6; the D call in the table, TRBD2, was not verified against the DNA. TRBV1 is deemed a pseudogene. The CDR3 is 19 amino acids. The CDR3 DNA reads TGCACCAGCAGCCAAGGAAAAATAGCGGGAGCGACTGGGGCCAACGTCCTGACTTTC. Encoded protein: CTSSQGKIAGATGANVLTF.